The 15 T cell receptor beta chains below come from one sample, sequenced in a study of identical twins (dated by TCRdb to between 2015 and 2016). The library was made by 5' RACE. The data were produced on an Illumina HiSeq 2000. TCRdb passed the public sequencing reads through fastp at Q25 and MiXCR, retaining productive beta sequences. Every CDR3 protein is listed once, alongside the most common genes and DNA of its rows. Counted in this sample were approximately 300,000 distinct CDR3 sequences; roughly 10% of them appeared once. 5.5% to 9% of the sample is held by the ten biggest clonotypes. This sample also appeared in a second study, on yellow fever vaccine responses in identical twins.

The sample consisted of CD8+ T cells sorted from blood. The receptors derive from a woman younger than 30 in good health.

In its sample, this clonotype was seen many times. The CDR3 DNA reads as TGTGCCAGCAGTGCCACAGGGGGCCCCGGGGAGCTGTTTTTT. Its protein product is CASSATGGPGELFF. This rearrangement joins TRBV6-2 or TRBV6-3 to TRBJ2-2, with TRBD1 matching over 9 bases. Losses at the gene ends were 5 bases for V and 6 bases for J; bases not matched to a gene: 4. Germline V gives CDR1 MNHEY, CDR2 SVGEGT. This CDR3 spans 14 amino acids.

This clonotype was seen repeatedly, ten times or more. The rearrangement uses TRBV5-1 and TRBJ2-1, with 10 bases that match TRBD1. Germline trimming cut 2 bases from V and 4 bases from J; bases unmatched to any gene: 3. CDR3 length equals 15 residues. CDR1 and CDR2 from the germline V gene are SGHRS and YFSETQ. CDR3 DNA: TGCGCCAGCAGCTTTCGGGGACAGGGGTACAATGAGCAGTTCTTC. Its translation is CASSFRGQGYNEQFF.

The chain has TRBV27 and TRBJ2-7; D remains unclear. Germline V gene sequence: CDR1 MNHEY, CDR2 SMNVEV (reference sequence). Trimming pared 4 bases from V and 4 bases from J, leaving 14 bases between. The CDR3 sequence is 14 residues long. The CDR3 loop reads CASSSRLAGYEQYF. The CDR3 region has the DNA TGTGCCAGCAGTTCAAGACTGGCTGGGTACGAGCAGTACTTC.

This clonotype was picked up many times. This sequence joins TRBV29-1 and TRBJ1-1, with a tentative D call TRBD1 (6 bases). CDR1 is SQVTM and CDR2 is ANQGSEA in the germline V gene. The length of the CDR3 is 12 residues. The ends were cut back, 6 bases at V and 6 bases at J, with 14 bases in the middle. As DNA, the CDR3 is TGCAGCGTGAGGGGGGCGCGGGCTGAAGCTTTCTTT. Translating it yields CSVRGARAEAFF.

In this sample, this clonotype turned up many times. The J gene is TRBJ2-3, the V gene TRBV19, with D possibly being TRBD1 (6 bases). The CDR3 sequence is 13 residues long. The germline V gene encodes CDR1 LNHDA and CDR2 SQIVND (reference sequence). The V end was cut by 6 bases, the J end by 4 bases, with 11 bases between. The DNA for the CDR3 is TGTGCCAGTAGCCAGGGGTCTGCAGATACGCAGTATTTT. This sequence encodes CASSQGSADTQYF.

In this sample, this clonotype turned up many times. The V and J genes are TRBV29-1 and TRBJ2-4; 8 nucleotides match TRBD1. V lost 7 bases, J lost 7 bases, and 9 bases stayed unmatched. CDR1 is SQVTM, CDR2 ANQGSEA, per germline. The CDR3 is 13 residues long. The CDR3 coding sequence is TGCAGCGGTAGGACAGGGAGTCGGAACATTCAGTACTTC. Translating it yields CSGRTGSRNIQYF. Looking up the rest from reference TRBV29-1 and TRBJ2-4 gives the full variable domain: SAVISQKPSRDICQRGTSLTIQCQVDSQVTMMFWYRQQPGQSLTLIATANQGSEATYESGFVIDKFPISRPNLTFSTLTVSNMSPEDSSIYLCSGRTGSRNIQYFGAGTRLSVL.

The V call is TRBV15, the J call TRBJ1-5, with D tentatively TRBD1 (5 bases). Germline CDR1 LNHNV, CDR2 YYDKDF (reference sequence). CDR3 length: 13 residues. V gave up 4 bases and J gave up 6 bases, with 10 bases separating them. The CDR3 region has the DNA TGTGCCACCAGCACAGGGATCGCTCAGCCCCAGCATTTT. Translated: CATSTGIAQPQHF.

There are many counts of this clonotype. This chain connects TRBV20-1 to TRBJ2-3; 12 nucleotides line up with TRBD2. Germline-derived CDR1 and CDR2 are DFQATT and SNEGSKA (reference sequence). The J segment lost 4 bases and the V segment lost 0 bases, leaving 17 bases of the junction unmatched. This CDR3 contains 20 residues. The CDR3 sequence: CSARDLASGGAIRTSDTQYF. CDR3 DNA sequence: TGCAGTGCTAGAGATCTGGCTAGCGGGGGGGCCATACGGACGTCAGATACGCAGTATTTT.

This clonotype was observed a few times. J is TRBJ2-1 and V is TRBV4-3, with 9 bases aligning to TRBD2. Germline V gene sequence: CDR1 LGHNA, CDR2 YSLEER. The CDR3 runs 17 residues. After removal of 2 bases from V and 4 bases from J, the junction contained 9 bases not matched to a gene. CDR3 DNA sequence: TGCGCCAGCAGCCAATATTTGGGACTAGCCTCGTACAATGAGCAGTTCTTC. Its protein product is CASSQYLGLASYNEQFF.

This clonotype was observed many times. This sequence joins TRBV29-1 and TRBJ2-3; no clear D gene. The CDR3 is 14 amino acids. The V gene lost 4 bases and the J gene lost 0 bases, with 11 bases spanning the gap. CDR1 is SQVTM and CDR2 is ANQGSEA in the germline V gene. The CDR3 nucleotides are TGCAGCGTTGTGGACGGCTTTAGCACAGATACGCAGTATTTT. Residues: CSVVDGFSTDTQYF.

The CDR3 loop is CSVVLAGVETGELFF. CDR3 nucleotide sequence: TGCAGCGTTGTACTAGCGGGAGTGGAAACCGGGGAGCTGTTTTTT. The chain is built from TRBV29-1 and TRBJ2-2; 11 bases match TRBD2. The V gene's germline CDR1 is SQVTM and CDR2 ANQGSEA. The CDR3 sequence is 15 residues long. With 4 bases clipped from V and 5 bases from J, the junction kept 6 bases outside the gene matches.

This clonotype was seen repeatedly, ten times or more. The gene calls are TRBV6-2 or TRBV6-3 and TRBJ1-6, with no clear D. Germline CDR1 MNHEY, CDR2 SVGEGT. The CDR3 contains 13 residues. V was clipped by 5 bases and J by 8 bases, with 10 bases between them. CDR3 DNA: TGTGCCAGCAGTATCGGACGGGATTCACCCCTCCACTTT. Translated: CASSIGRDSPLHF.

The chain couples TRBV5-5 to TRBJ1-2; D is unclear. V shed 0 bases and J shed 4 bases, with 13 bases lying between them. The germline CDR1 and CDR2 sequences are SGHKS and YYEKEE (reference sequence). The CDR3 runs 15 residues. CDR3 amino acids: CASSLGPAPSYGYTF. In nucleotides, the CDR3 is TGTGCCAGCAGCTTGGGCCCGGCCCCAAGCTATGGCTACACCTTC.

This sequence joins TRBV28 and TRBJ2-3, with TRBD1 matching over 7 bases. With V trimmed by 9 bases and J by 0 bases, 9 bases remained unmatched. Germline values: CDR1 MDHEN, CDR2 SYDVKM. This CDR3 is 15 amino acids long. In DNA, the CDR3 is TGTGCCAGTTGGCCCGGGGACAGCAGCACAGATACGCAGTATTTT. Translated, it gives CASWPGDSSTDTQYF.

This clonotype was recorded at least ten times. This sequence joins TRBV5-1 and TRBJ1-1; D is ambiguous. V was cut by 0 bases and J by 10 bases, with 10 bases left in between. CDR1 and CDR2 from the germline V gene are SGHRS and YFSETQ. The CDR3 is made up of 12 amino acids. As DNA, the CDR3 is TGCGCCAGCAGCTTGGCAGGTGTGGGAGCTTTCTTT. This sequence encodes CASSLAGVGAFF.